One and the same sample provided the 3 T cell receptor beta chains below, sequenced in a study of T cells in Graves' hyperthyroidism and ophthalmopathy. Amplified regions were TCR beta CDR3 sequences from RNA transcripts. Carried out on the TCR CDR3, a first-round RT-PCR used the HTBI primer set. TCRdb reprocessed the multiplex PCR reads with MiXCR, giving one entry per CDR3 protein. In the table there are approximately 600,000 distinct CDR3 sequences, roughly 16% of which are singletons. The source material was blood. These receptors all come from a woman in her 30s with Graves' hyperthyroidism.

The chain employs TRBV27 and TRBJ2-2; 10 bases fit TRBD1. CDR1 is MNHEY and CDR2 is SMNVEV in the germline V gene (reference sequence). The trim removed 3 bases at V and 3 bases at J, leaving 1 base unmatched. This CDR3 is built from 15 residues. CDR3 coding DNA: TGTGCCAGCAGTTTCGGGACAGGGGACACCGGGGAGCTGTTTTTT. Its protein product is CASSFGTGDTGELFF.

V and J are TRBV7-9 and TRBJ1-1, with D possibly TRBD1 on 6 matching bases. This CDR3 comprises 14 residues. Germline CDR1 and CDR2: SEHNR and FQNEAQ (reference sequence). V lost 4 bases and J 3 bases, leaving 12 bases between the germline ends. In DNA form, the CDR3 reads TGTGCCAGCAGCTCTTACAGGGAGGACACTGAAGCTTTCTTT. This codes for CASSSYREDTEAFF. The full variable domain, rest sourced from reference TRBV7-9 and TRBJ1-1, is DTGVSQNPRHKITKRGQNVTFRCDPISEHNRLYWYRQTLGQGPEFLTYFQNEAQLEKSRLLSDRFSAERPKGSFSTLEIQRTEQGDSAMYLCASSSYREDTEAFFGQGTRLTVV.

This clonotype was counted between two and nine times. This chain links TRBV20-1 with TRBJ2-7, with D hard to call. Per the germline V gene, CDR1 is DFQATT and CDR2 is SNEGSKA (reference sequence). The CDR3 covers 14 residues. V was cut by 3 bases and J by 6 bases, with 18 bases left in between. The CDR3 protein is CSASPTLGGGEQYF. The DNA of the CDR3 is TGCAGTGCTAGCCCCACCCTGGGCGGTGGCGAGCAGTACTTC.